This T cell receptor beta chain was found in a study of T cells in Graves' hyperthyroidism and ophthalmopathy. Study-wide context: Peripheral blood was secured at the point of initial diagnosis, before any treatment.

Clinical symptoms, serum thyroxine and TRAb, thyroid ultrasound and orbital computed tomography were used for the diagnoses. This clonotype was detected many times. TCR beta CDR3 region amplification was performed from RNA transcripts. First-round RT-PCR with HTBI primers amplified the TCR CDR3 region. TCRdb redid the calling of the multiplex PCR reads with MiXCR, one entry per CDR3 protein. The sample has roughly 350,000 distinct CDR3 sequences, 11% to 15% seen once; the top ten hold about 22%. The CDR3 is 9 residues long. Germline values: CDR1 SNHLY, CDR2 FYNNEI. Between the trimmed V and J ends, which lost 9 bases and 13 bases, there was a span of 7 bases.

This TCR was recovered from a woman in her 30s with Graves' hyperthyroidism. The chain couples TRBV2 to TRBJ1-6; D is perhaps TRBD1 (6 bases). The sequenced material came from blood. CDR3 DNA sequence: TGTGCCAGTGGGGGCCCCCTCCACTTT. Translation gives CASGGPLHF.